Shown below are 18 T cell receptor beta chains from a single sample sequenced in a study of blood T cell repertoires in COVID-19. Data came from immunoSEQ multiplex PCR; TCRdb stores just in-frame clones and leaves some out. The sample has 120,000 or so clones, 65% to 90% seen once. The sample was peripheral blood. The receptors were gathered from a man older than 75 with active or convalescent COVID-19.

The chain employs TRBV2 and TRBJ1-5; D may be TRBD1 (5 bases). Trimming stripped 2 bases from V and 0 bases from J, with 11 bases between. The germline gives CDR1 SNHLY, CDR2 FYNNEI. The CDR3 sequence is 16 residues long. This CDR3 is CASSEPRDSSNQPQHF. The CDR3 DNA sequence: TGTGCCAGCAGTGAACCCCGCGACAGTAGCAATCAGCCCCAGCATTTT.

This chain connects TRBV6-1 to TRBJ1-2; 10 bases line up with TRBD1. The CDR3 loop spans 13 amino acids. V gave up 7 bases and J gave up 7 bases; unmatched junction bases: 6. The V gene's germline CDR1 is MNHNS and CDR2 SASEGT. The DNA of the CDR3 is TGTGCCAGCACTCCCGGGACAGGGGTTGGCTACACCTTC. The encoded protein is CASTPGTGVGYTF.

The chain recombines TRBV24-1 with TRBJ2-1; weak D call: TRBD2 (5 bases). The CDR3 covers 13 residues. Germline V gives CDR1 KGHDR, CDR2 SFDVKD. CDR3 coding DNA: TGTGCTGCGGGTCCCAGCTCCTACAATGAGCAGTTCTTC. Translation: CAAGPSSYNEQFF.

The rearrangement links TRBV10-3 to TRBJ2-7; 8 nucleotides agree with TRBD2. The CDR3 is 15 residues long. Germline V gene sequence: CDR1 ENHRY, CDR2 SYGVKD. The junction had 12 bases not matched to a gene; V was cut back by 7 bases and J by 4 bases. Here the CDR3 reads CAIKTGGEALYEQYF. In DNA, the CDR3 is TGTGCCATCAAGACCGGGGGGGAAGCCCTTTACGAGCAGTACTTC.

V usage is TRBV6-4 and J usage is TRBJ1-3; TRBD1 aligns across 9 bases. J gave up 0 bases and V 5 bases, and 11 bases lay outside the gene matches. This CDR3 is 18 amino acids long. From germline, CDR1 is MRHNA and CDR2 SNTAGT. The CDR3 here is CASSRDRAGGSSGNTIYF. Here the CDR3 DNA reads TGTGCCAGCAGTAGGGACAGGGCCGGGGGTTCCTCTGGAAACACCATATATTTT.

The rearrangement joins TRBV28 to TRBJ2-4; TRBD1 might be the D (6 bases). The CDR3 spans 16 residues. Trimming cost V 4 bases and J 8 bases, with 21 bases left between them. Germline-derived CDR1 and CDR2 are MDHEN and SYDVKM. In DNA, the CDR3 is TGTGCCAGCAGTTCTACTACCGGGACAAAAGAGGACATTCAGTACTTC. It yields the protein CASSSTTGTKEDIQYF. The whole variable domain, filled in from reference TRBV28 and TRBJ2-4, reads DVKVTQSSRYLVKRTGEKVFLECVQDMDHENMFWYRQDPGLGLRLIYFSYDVKMKEKGDIPEGYSVSREKKERFSLILESASTNQTSMYLCASSSTTGTKEDIQYFGAGTRLSVL.

The genes are TRBV5-1 and TRBJ1-4, with 7 positions matching TRBD1. The CDR3 length is 13 residues. With V trimmed by 7 bases and J by 6 bases, 6 bases remained unmatched. Germline assignment: CDR1 SGHRS and CDR2 YFSETQ. The CDR3 DNA sequence: TGCGCCAGCCAAACAGGGGTAGATGAAAAACTGTTTTTT. The encoded protein is CASQTGVDEKLFF.

This clone has a single count. V and J are TRBV10-3 and TRBJ2-1; possible D gene TRBD1, 5 bases. Trimming removed 2 bases at V and 12 bases at J, with 11 bases between. Germline V gene lookup returns CDR1 ENHRY and CDR2 SYGVKD. This CDR3 is built from 12 residues. This CDR3 reads CAISEGQYWQFF. Written as DNA, the CDR3 is TGTGCCATCAGTGAGGGACAATATTGGCAGTTCTTC.

This chain connects TRBV5-1 to TRBJ2-7, with 7 bases identical to TRBD1. The V and J ends lost 5 bases and 3 bases, in that order; junction bases with no gene match: 2. This CDR3 region has 12 residues. In germline, CDR1 is SGHRS, CDR2 YFSETQ. CDR3 DNA: TGCGCCAGCAGTGGGGACAGCTACGAGCAGTACTTC. Its translation is CASSGDSYEQYF.

This chain links TRBV2 with TRBJ2-5; D remains unclear. Germline V CDR1 and CDR2: SNHLY, FYNNEI. The V gene lost 7 bases and the J gene lost 2 bases, with 14 bases spanning the gap. The CDR3 has 14 amino acids. The CDR3 is CASTLRGVQETQYF. The CDR3 bases are TGTGCCAGCACCCTTCGAGGTGTACAAGAGACCCAGTACTTC.

The chain is built from TRBV7-3 and TRBJ2-1, with 9 bases matching TRBD1. Per the germline V gene, CDR1 is SGHTA and CDR2 is FQGTGA. There are 16 residues in the CDR3. J gave up 3 bases and V 5 bases, and 8 bases lay outside the gene matches. Here the CDR3 reads CASSPLPGQGYNEQFF. CDR3 nucleotide sequence: TGTGCCAGCAGCCCACTACCGGGACAGGGCTACAATGAGCAGTTCTTC. The full variable domain, in which reference TRBV7-3 and TRBJ2-1 provide the parts outside the CDR3, is GAGVSQTPSNKVTEKGKYVELRCDPISGHTALYWYRQSLGQGPEFLIYFQGTGAADDSGLPNDRFFAVRPEGSVSTLKIQRTERGDSAVYLCASSPLPGQGYNEQFFGPGTRLTVL.

The chain has TRBV4-2 and TRBJ1-1; D might be TRBD1 (5 bases). Trimming pared 0 bases from V and 1 base from J, leaving 6 bases between. The CDR3 contains 14 residues. Germline assignment: CDR1 LGHNA and CDR2 YNFKEQ. CDR3 bases: TGTGCCAGCAGCCAAGAGGGGGGGAACACTGAAGCTTTCTTT. It specifies CASSQEGGNTEAFF.

The J gene is TRBJ2-7, the V gene TRBV5-4; TRBD2 matches 8 bases. The V gene's germline CDR1 is SGHNT and CDR2 YYREEE (reference sequence). This CDR3 comprises 17 residues. V was clipped by 4 bases and J by 5 bases; unmatched bases: 17. The CDR3: CASSPPGRDIYSDEQYF. CDR3 nucleotides: TGTGCCAGCAGCCCCCCCGGGAGGGACATATATAGTGACGAGCAGTACTTC.

The rearrangement joins TRBV29-1 to TRBJ2-6, with D perhaps TRBD1 (6 bases). From germline, CDR1 is SQVTM and CDR2 ANQGSEA. V shed 6 bases and J shed 1 base, with 13 bases lying between them. This CDR3 has 15 residues. The DNA of the CDR3 is TGCAGCGTGTCCAGGGGTGGTTCTGGGGCCAACGTCCTGACTTTC. It codes for CSVSRGGSGANVLTF. Drawing the rest from reference TRBV29-1 and TRBJ2-6, the complete variable domain is SAVISQKPSRDICQRGTSLTIQCQVDSQVTMMFWYRQQPGQSLTLIATANQGSEATYESGFVIDKFPISRPNLTFSTLTVSNMSPEDSSIYLCSVSRGGSGANVLTFGAGSRLTVL.

This clone has only one observation. This chain links TRBV27 with TRBJ1-1, with D possibly TRBD1 on 6 matching bases. From germline, CDR1 is MNHEY and CDR2 SMNVEV (reference sequence). Trimming took 4 bases from V and 1 from J, leaving 10 bases between them. The CDR3 loop spans 14 amino acids. The CDR3 DNA sequence: TGTGCCAGCAGTTCCAGGGGATGGAACACTGAAGCTTTCTTT. Amino acid sequence: CASSSRGWNTEAFF.

There are a few counts of this clone. The rearrangement links TRBV19 to TRBJ2-7; 10 bases align to TRBD1. J gave up 5 bases and V 7 bases, and 11 bases lay outside the gene matches. Germline V gene lookup returns CDR1 LNHDA and CDR2 SQIVND (reference sequence). The CDR3 sequence is 15 residues long. CDR3 loop: CASTTTTGTGDEQYF. DNA of the CDR3: TGTGCCAGTACCACGACCACCGGGACAGGGGACGAGCAGTACTTC.

The V and J genes are TRBV3-1 (or the pseudogene TRBV3-2) and TRBJ1-2; D unclear. This CDR3 contains 15 residues. The germline V gene encodes CDR1 LGHDT and CDR2 YNNKEL (reference sequence). Trimming shortened V by 2 bases and J by 6 bases, and 16 bases separated the two germline ends. The CDR3 region is CASSQNGPPGDGYTF. The CDR3 coding sequence is TGTGCCAGCAGCCAAAACGGACCGCCCGGGGATGGCTACACCTTC.

CDR3 nucleotide sequence: TGTGCCAGCAGTTACTTGATAGGGGAGGACACTGAAGCTTTCTTT. Translating it yields CASSYLIGEDTEAFF. The genes are TRBV6-6 and TRBJ1-1; tentative D call: TRBD1 (5 bases). The length of the CDR3 is 15 residues. V was shortened by 1 base and J by 3 bases, with 12 bases between the two germline ends. Germline V lookup: CDR1 MNHNY, CDR2 SVGAGI (reference sequence).